This T cell receptor beta chain was recovered during a study of blood T cell repertoires in COVID-19. The germline V gene encodes CDR1 KGHSH and CDR2 LQKENI. Trimming took off 0 bases at V and 0 bases at J, with 10 bases between the two ends. This CDR3 contains 16 residues. Assay used: immunoSEQ multiplex PCR; TCRdb lists only in-frame clones, some missing. This table has 150,000 to 200,000 clones, 65% to 90% appearing once. Participant reports of clinical history set cohort assignment. The rearrangement joins TRBV18 to TRBJ2-3, with D uncertain. The receptor comes from an older woman with acute COVID-19. What was sequenced was PBMCs or T cells enriched from blood (not recorded which). The CDR3 spells CASSPPMGSSTDTQYF. CDR3 coding DNA: TGTGCCAGCTCACCACCAATGGGCAGTAGCACAGATACGCAGTATTTT.